These 24 T cell receptor beta chains were all obtained from the same sample, sequenced in a study of cytomegalovirus exposure and HLA in healthy donors. 60 Vbeta and 13 Jbeta primers were used in PCR. Sequenced by immunoSEQ multiplex PCR; TCRdb stores in-frame clones only, minus some. The table includes around 300,000 clones, about 66% detected once. Sequences were obtained from PBMCs. All receptors come from a female donor in good health and CMV-seronegative.

The V gene is TRBV19, the J gene TRBJ1-5, with 7 bases identical to TRBD1. V was pared by 5 bases and J by 3 bases, with 7 bases of the junction left unmatched. The CDR3 spans 15 residues. Germline V gene data show CDR1 as LNHDA and CDR2 as SQIVND (reference sequence). The CDR3 DNA reads TGTGCCAGTAGTCGACAGGGCTTACCCAATCAGCCCCAGCATTTT. Amino acids: CASSRQGLPNQPQHF.

The V call is TRBV10-1, the J call TRBJ2-1; TRBD2 matches at 10 bases. Germline trimming cut 0 bases from V and 5 bases from J; bases unmatched to any gene: 10. From germline, CDR1 is WNHNN and CDR2 SYGVQD (reference sequence). The CDR3 runs to 18 residues. This chain's CDR3 is CASSESVLAGSVDNEQFF. The DNA for the CDR3 is TGCGCCAGCAGTGAGTCGGTACTAGCGGGAAGCGTGGACAATGAGCAGTTCTTC.

The chain uses TRBV27 and TRBJ2-2, with a weak D call TRBD1 (5 bases). The V end was cut by 2 bases, the J end by 10 bases, with 20 bases between. This CDR3 is built from 16 residues. Germline V gene sequence: CDR1 MNHEY, CDR2 SMNVEV (reference sequence). Here the CDR3 DNA reads TGTGCCAGCAGTTTAACGACCGGACACGTACCGTCGGAGCTGTTTTTT. Translating it yields CASSLTTGHVPSELFF.

This clone occurred a few times. The chain links TRBV28 to TRBJ1-5, with D unclear. CDR1 and CDR2 from the germline V gene are MDHEN and SYDVKM. The V end was cut by 6 bases, the J end by 5 bases, with 11 bases between. The CDR3 covers 13 residues. The CDR3 nucleotides read TGTGCCAGCAGCCGCGGCGGGGATCAGCCCCAGCATTTT. Protein sequence: CASSRGGDQPQHF.

The CDR3 DNA follows: TGTGCCAGCAGCTTGGAACAGGGCCGTGGCTACACCTTC. Translating it yields CASSLEQGRGYTF. The chain couples TRBV5-5 to TRBJ1-2; TRBD1 might be the D (6 bases). V was clipped by 0 bases and J by 7 bases, with 10 bases between them. The CDR3 totals 13 residues. Germline loops: CDR1 SGHKS, CDR2 YYEKEE (reference sequence). The full variable domain, completed using reference TRBV5-5 and TRBJ1-2, is DAGVTQSPTHLIKTRGQQVTLRCSPISGHKSVSWYQQVLGQGPQFIFQYYEKEERGRGNFPDRFSARQFPNYSSELNVNALLLGDSALYLCASSLEQGRGYTFGSGTRLTVV.

The chain links TRBV27 to TRBJ2-1, with D uncertain. CDR1 and CDR2 from the germline V gene are MNHEY and SMNVEV (reference sequence). Between the trimmed V and J ends, which lost 6 bases and 3 bases, there was a span of 9 bases. The CDR3 has 13 amino acids. The CDR3 DNA follows: TGTGCCAGCAGCCGTCTAGACTACAATGAGCAGTTCTTC. It encodes CASSRLDYNEQFF.

The V call is TRBV7-2, the J call TRBJ1-2, with D unresolved. Germline assignment: CDR1 SGHTA and CDR2 FQGNSA. Trimming removed 1 base at V and 0 bases at J, with 12 bases between. CDR3 length equals 16 residues. The CDR3 reads CASSLDREVANYGYTF. CDR3 DNA sequence: TGTGCCAGCAGCTTAGACCGCGAGGTTGCTAACTATGGCTACACCTTC.

The chain uses TRBV19 and TRBJ2-1; 8 nucleotides match TRBD1. Looked up from germline, CDR1 is LNHDA and CDR2 is SQIVND (reference sequence). The CDR3 runs 15 residues. V shed 11 bases, J shed 3 bases, and the junction held 12 bases outside the gene matches. CDR3 nucleotides: TGTGCCTGTTCCCCCAGGGACAGGATCTACAATGAGCAGTTCTTC. This sequence encodes CACSPRDRIYNEQFF.

The rearrangement uses TRBV6-6 and TRBJ1-2; 7 bases are a match to TRBD1. CDR1 is MNHNY and CDR2 is SVGAGI in the germline V gene (reference sequence). V was pared by 8 bases and J by 6 bases, with 15 bases of the junction left unmatched. The CDR3 runs to 15 residues. This CDR3 reads CASSLAGTVNDGYTF. In DNA form, the CDR3 reads TGTGCCAGCTCCCTCGCGGGGACAGTCAACGATGGCTACACCTTC.

The V gene is TRBV5-8, the J gene TRBJ2-1; TRBD2 matches 7 bases. The junction had 6 bases not matched to a gene; V was cut back by 5 bases and J by 7 bases. The CDR3 sequence is 13 residues long. Germline lookup yields CDR1 SGHTS and CDR2 YDEGEE. The CDR3 DNA reads as TGTGCCAGCAGTTTACTAGCGCCTAATGAGCAGTTCTTC. Its protein is CASSLLAPNEQFF.

The chain combines TRBV10-3 with TRBJ2-7; 14 nucleotides align to TRBD2. CDR1 is ENHRY and CDR2 is SYGVKD in the germline V gene. This CDR3 region has 17 residues. Losses at the gene ends were 1 base for V and 2 bases for J; bases not matched to a gene: 4. CDR3 region: CAISELGTSGRTYEQYF. The CDR3 nucleotides read TGTGCCATCAGTGAGTTAGGGACTAGCGGGAGAACCTACGAGCAGTACTTC.

This clone has just a few counts. V usage is TRBV7-3 and J usage is TRBJ1-1; D not resolved. Germline CDR1 reads SGHTA; CDR2 reads FQGTGA. V gave up 6 bases and J gave up 5 bases, with 16 bases separating them. CDR3 length equals 14 residues. This CDR3 is CASRSGVGGTEAFF. In nucleotides, the CDR3 is TGTGCCAGCAGATCCGGGGTTGGAGGGACTGAAGCTTTCTTT.

This clone has only one observation. The chain links TRBV6-1 to TRBJ1-1, with no clear D. There are 14 residues in the CDR3. The germline CDR1 and CDR2 sequences are MNHNS and SASEGT. The ends were cut back, 2 bases at V and 5 bases at J, with 12 bases in the middle. The CDR3 coding sequence is TGTGCCAGCAGTGAAAAGGAGGAACATACTGAAGCTTTCTTT. It specifies CASSEKEEHTEAFF.

This sequence joins TRBV5-1 and TRBJ1-2, with TRBD1 as a possible D gene (6 bases). The germline V gene encodes CDR1 SGHRS and CDR2 YFSETQ. V shed 0 bases and J shed 3 bases, with 9 bases lying between them. The CDR3 is 14 amino acids. CDR3 sequence (DNA): TGCGCCAGCAGCTTGGAAGAGGGGGACTATGGCTACACCTTC. Protein: CASSLEEGDYGYTF.

This chain joins TRBV27 and TRBJ1-3; TRBD1 matches 7 bases. CDR1 is MNHEY, CDR2 SMNVEV, per germline (reference sequence). The CDR3 sequence is 13 residues long. The ends lost 6 bases at V and 4 bases at J; junction bases unmatched: 3. The CDR3 loop is CASRLTGGNTIYF. In DNA, the CDR3 is TGTGCCAGCAGACTGACAGGGGGAAACACCATATATTTT.

On this clone: Other DNA sequences of this sample code for an identical CDR3. The rearrangement links TRBV5-1 to TRBJ2-5; no firm D call. Trimming left V 0 bases short and J 5 bases short, with 5 bases between. The germline CDR1 and CDR2 sequences are SGHRS and YFSETQ. The length of the CDR3 is 12 residues. DNA for the CDR3: TGCGCCAGCAGCTTGGCCCTGGAGACCCAGTACTTC. This codes for CASSLALETQYF. Looking up the rest from reference TRBV5-1 and TRBJ2-5 gives the full variable domain: KAGVTQTPRYLIKTRGQQVTLSCSPISGHRSVSWYQQTPGQGLQFLFEYFSETQRNKGNFPGRFSGRQFSNSRSEMNVSTLELGDSALYLCASSLALETQYFGPGTRLLVL.

The chain joins TRBV6-1 to TRBJ2-2; 10 positions match TRBD2. In germline, CDR1 is MNHNS, CDR2 SASEGT. Trimming removed 8 bases from V and 5 bases from J; junction bases left unmatched: 5. This CDR3 spans 14 amino acids. The DNA of the CDR3 is TGTGCCAGCCGCGCTAGCGGGAGAACCGGGGAGCTGTTTTTT. Translating gives CASRASGRTGELFF.

V gene TRBV25-1 combines with J gene TRBJ2-5; 12 bases map to TRBD1. V lost 3 bases, J lost 5 bases, and 7 bases stayed unmatched. The CDR3 extends over 16 amino acids. Germline-derived CDR1 and CDR2 are MGHDK and SYGVNS. The CDR3, as DNA: TGTGCCAGCAGTGAGGGGGACAGGGGGCCTTTTGAGACCCAGTACTTC. This encodes CASSEGDRGPFETQYF.

The sample holds one count of this clone. V usage is TRBV2 and J usage is TRBJ2-1, with a possible D match to TRBD1 (5 bases). CDR1 SNHLY and CDR2 FYNNEI come from the germline V gene. Trimming cost V 5 bases and J 0 bases, with 11 bases left between them. The CDR3 loop spans 15 amino acids. DNA for the CDR3: TGTGCCAGCAGTTTTACAGGCCTCTCCTACAATGAGCAGTTCTTC. Protein product: CASSFTGLSYNEQFF.

This chain links TRBV28 with TRBJ1-5; 7 positions agree with TRBD1. Per germline, CDR1 MDHEN and CDR2 SYDVKM. V shed 1 base and J 5 bases; nucleotides not matched to a gene: 5. The CDR3 has 15 residues. In DNA, the CDR3 is TGTGCCAGCAGTTTATTGACAGGGATGGATCAGCCCCAGCATTTT. Protein: CASSLLTGMDQPQHF. The whole variable domain, remainder taken from reference TRBV28 and TRBJ1-5, is DVKVTQSSRYLVKRTGEKVFLECVQDMDHENMFWYRQDPGLGLRLIYFSYDVKMKEKGDIPEGYSVSREKKERFSLILESASTNQTSMYLCASSLLTGMDQPQHFGDGTRLSIL.

The chain links TRBV25-1 to TRBJ1-3; TRBD1 is a possible D gene (6 bases). This CDR3 contains 17 residues. Germline loops: CDR1 MGHDK, CDR2 SYGVNS. The ends were cut back, 4 bases at V and 0 bases at J, with 16 bases in the middle. The CDR3 loop is CASSAPQTGRSGNTIYF. In DNA, the CDR3 is TGTGCCAGCAGTGCGCCCCAGACAGGACGCTCTGGAAACACCATATATTTT.

V is TRBV11-2 and J is TRBJ2-3; TRBD1 matches 8 bases. V shed 8 bases, J shed 0 bases, and the junction held 4 bases outside the gene matches. CDR1 and CDR2 (germline): SGHAT, FQNNGV. The CDR3 covers 14 residues. CDR3 nucleotides: TGTGCCAGCCTGACAGGGGCGAGCACAGATACGCAGTATTTT. Translating gives CASLTGASTDTQYF.

V is TRBV5-8 and J is TRBJ1-3; tentatively, D is TRBD1 (5 bases). The germline V gene has CDR1 SGHTS and CDR2 YDEGEE. The CDR3 consists of 13 residues. With 4 bases removed from V and 5 bases from J, the gap between germline ends came to 10 bases. CDR3 region: CASSLGRRNTIYF. CDR3 bases: TGTGCCAGCAGCCTGGGGCGGAGAAACACCATATATTTT. Full variable domain (rest looked up from reference TRBV5-8 and TRBJ1-3): EAGVTQSPTHLIKTRGQQATLRCSPISGHTSVYWYQQALGLGLQFLLWYDEGEERNRGNFPPRFSGRQFPNYSSELNVNALELEDSALYLCASSLGRRNTIYFGEGSWLTVV.

A few counts support this clone. The rearrangement joins TRBV5-6 to TRBJ1-2, with 9 bases that match TRBD1. Per germline, CDR1 SGHDT and CDR2 YYEEEE. CDR3 size: 13 residues. The ends lost 1 base at V and 6 bases at J; junction bases unmatched: 1. CDR3 DNA sequence: TGTGCCAGCAGCTTGCGGGACAGGGATGGCTACACCTTC. This encodes CASSLRDRDGYTF.